The source of this T cell receptor beta chain is a study of OX40 agonist ivuxolimab in advanced cancers. About the study: Patients' therapy was ivuxolimab, an antibody that acts as an agonist of OX40 (CD134). Around 40% of patients had received prior checkpoint inhibitor therapy.

Method: immunoSEQ multiplex PCR; TCRdb's copy keeps in-frame clones and lacks some. The profile shows some 110,000 clones, roughly 95% of them singletons. The V gene's germline CDR1 is SGHTS and CDR2 YDEGEE. This CDR3 has 15 residues. Trimming at V came to 4 bases and at J to 4 bases, leaving 5 bases not matched to a gene. This clone came up once. This chain uses TRBV5-8 with TRBJ2-1, with TRBD1 matching over 10 bases. This specimen was CD4+ or CD8+ T cells sorted from blood, taken in a trial of the OX40 agonist ivuxolimab. The sequence was obtained from an adult with an advanced solid tumor such as melanoma, head and neck, liver or kidney cancer. The CDR3 loop reads CASSRDRGAYNEQFF. For the CDR3, the DNA is TGTGCCAGCAGCAGGGACAGGGGCGCATACAATGAGCAGTTCTTC.